The present TCR beta chain was sequenced within a study of Ad26.COV2.S vaccination and SARS-CoV-2 variants. Study details: COV1001, an Ad26.COV2.S trial, supplied this vaccine-arm donor. Regarding the study as a whole: Spike-specific CD8+ and CD4+ T cell responses reportedly showed substantial breadth after vaccination. Responses of T cells in total may have been underestimated by the TCR breadth and depth analyses.

The protocol was immunoSEQ multiplex PCR, while the TCRdb copy is restricted to in-frame clones and leaves out a portion. The sample consists of about 350,000 clones, approximately 84% of them appearing once. The CDR3 contains 14 residues. V shed 4 bases and J shed 1 base, with 11 bases lying between them. Germline assignment: CDR1 SGHNT and CDR2 YENEEA. Worth noting for this clone: Its specificity is unknown.

The sample's treatment: about 20 received Ad26.COV2.S at low or high dose, single or two shots; roughly five received placebo; per-sample allocation not given. The samples date from day 63 after the first vaccine or placebo injection. Spike of the Wuhan-strain SARS-CoV-2 was expressed by an Ad26 vector, which formed the vaccine. The sample consisted of peripheral blood, taken in a trial of Ad26.COV2.S vaccine versus placebo. This rearrangement joins TRBV11-3 to TRBJ2-7, with D hard to call. The TCR comes from a person between 18 and 59 years old who received the Ad26.COV2.S COVID-19 vaccine or a placebo. This CDR3 reads CASSSTSVSYEQYF. Written as DNA, the CDR3 is TGTGCCAGCAGCTCGACCTCGGTATCCTACGAGCAGTACTTC.